This T cell receptor beta chain was sequenced in a study of blood T cell repertoires in COVID-19 (dated by TCRdb to the early 2020s). General notes on the study: The collaborator samples originated in the United States, Italy and Spain and spanned the acute and convalescent phases of COVID-19. Where available, HLA class I and class II types were taken from metadata supplied by the sample provider and were not determined by assay-based typing. A freely available public database, intended as a resource for researchers studying the immune response to SARS-CoV-2, is where the repertoires were released. Samples came from the ongoing ImmuneRACE study (first 160 participants) plus 1,254 subjects from 6 global collaborators. The material from the prospective study consisted of cDNA or gDNA derived from T cells, B-cell-depleted T cells, or PBMCs. The sample metadata nearly always contained a de-identified subject ID, COVID-19 status, age in years and sex. Subjects who had been exposed to COVID-19, were actively infected with it, or had recovered from it provided the deeply sampled blood TCRbeta repertoires that made up the dataset. Results and caveats for the whole study, not just this receptor: The amount of clinical and demographic metadata varied by source and participant and was provided uncurated.

TCRbeta CDR3 regions were amplified from genomic DNA by means of the immunoSEQ Assay, a bias-controlled multiplex PCR. Concerning the study's data processing: The number of nucleated cells in each sample was estimated from the amplification of reference gene primers within the assay. Sequence reads were collapsed and filtered to measure the absolute abundance of every unique TCRbeta CDR3 rearrangement. For each sample, productive Simpson clonality was calculated by taking the square root of Simpson's diversity index across productive rearrangements. Drawn from immuneACCESS, this table holds only the in-frame rearrangements with V and J called that TCRdb kept. Clones are partly lost; checked studies trace under half to an unresolved V gene and leave the rest unexplained. D and trimming were read from the DNA, whereas the V and J calls and clone size are those reported in that table. The sample records approximately 200,000 clones, roughly 86% of which are singletons. Of the sample, over 7% falls within the top ten clones.

As for this clone: Its antigen specificity is not known. No qualities accompany the bases; no much larger clone lies one base away.

Participants in the prospective study were aged roughly 18 to 89 years, lived in some 24 United States geographic areas, and enrolled through a virtual design. In the prospective study, participants were assigned to cohorts based on the clinical history participants reported in a screening survey and a study questionnaire. ImmuneRACE Cohort 3 recovered participants were defined by two consecutive negative NP/OP PCR tests, healthcare professional clearance, or symptom resolution. Mobile phlebotomists in the prospective study collected whole blood, serum and a nasopharyngeal or oropharyngeal swab from every participant. Over an approximately 2-month period, participants in the prospective study had the option of providing additional blood draws and questionnaires. Blood samples from the prospective study were shipped frozen or at room temperature prior to DNA extraction. The V end gives up 1 base and the J end 7 bases, leaving 14 bases in the junction not matched to a gene. Per the germline V gene, SGHDN is the CDR1 and FVKESK is the CDR2. There are 19 amino acids in the CDR3, from cysteine to phenylalanine inclusive. Only the CDR3 DNA is retained, 57 bases long and in frame from the first base.

The chain joins TRBV14 to TRBJ2-1, with 12 bases aligning to TRBD2. The sample taken for sequencing was PBMCs or T cells enriched from blood (not recorded which). This TCR came from a woman in her 30s who had recovered from COVID-19. The CDR3 loop reads CASSQGLAGEPQFRNEQFF. The nucleotides read TGTGCCAGCAGCCAAGGACTAGCGGGAGAACCCCAATTTAGGAATGAGCAGTTCTTC.